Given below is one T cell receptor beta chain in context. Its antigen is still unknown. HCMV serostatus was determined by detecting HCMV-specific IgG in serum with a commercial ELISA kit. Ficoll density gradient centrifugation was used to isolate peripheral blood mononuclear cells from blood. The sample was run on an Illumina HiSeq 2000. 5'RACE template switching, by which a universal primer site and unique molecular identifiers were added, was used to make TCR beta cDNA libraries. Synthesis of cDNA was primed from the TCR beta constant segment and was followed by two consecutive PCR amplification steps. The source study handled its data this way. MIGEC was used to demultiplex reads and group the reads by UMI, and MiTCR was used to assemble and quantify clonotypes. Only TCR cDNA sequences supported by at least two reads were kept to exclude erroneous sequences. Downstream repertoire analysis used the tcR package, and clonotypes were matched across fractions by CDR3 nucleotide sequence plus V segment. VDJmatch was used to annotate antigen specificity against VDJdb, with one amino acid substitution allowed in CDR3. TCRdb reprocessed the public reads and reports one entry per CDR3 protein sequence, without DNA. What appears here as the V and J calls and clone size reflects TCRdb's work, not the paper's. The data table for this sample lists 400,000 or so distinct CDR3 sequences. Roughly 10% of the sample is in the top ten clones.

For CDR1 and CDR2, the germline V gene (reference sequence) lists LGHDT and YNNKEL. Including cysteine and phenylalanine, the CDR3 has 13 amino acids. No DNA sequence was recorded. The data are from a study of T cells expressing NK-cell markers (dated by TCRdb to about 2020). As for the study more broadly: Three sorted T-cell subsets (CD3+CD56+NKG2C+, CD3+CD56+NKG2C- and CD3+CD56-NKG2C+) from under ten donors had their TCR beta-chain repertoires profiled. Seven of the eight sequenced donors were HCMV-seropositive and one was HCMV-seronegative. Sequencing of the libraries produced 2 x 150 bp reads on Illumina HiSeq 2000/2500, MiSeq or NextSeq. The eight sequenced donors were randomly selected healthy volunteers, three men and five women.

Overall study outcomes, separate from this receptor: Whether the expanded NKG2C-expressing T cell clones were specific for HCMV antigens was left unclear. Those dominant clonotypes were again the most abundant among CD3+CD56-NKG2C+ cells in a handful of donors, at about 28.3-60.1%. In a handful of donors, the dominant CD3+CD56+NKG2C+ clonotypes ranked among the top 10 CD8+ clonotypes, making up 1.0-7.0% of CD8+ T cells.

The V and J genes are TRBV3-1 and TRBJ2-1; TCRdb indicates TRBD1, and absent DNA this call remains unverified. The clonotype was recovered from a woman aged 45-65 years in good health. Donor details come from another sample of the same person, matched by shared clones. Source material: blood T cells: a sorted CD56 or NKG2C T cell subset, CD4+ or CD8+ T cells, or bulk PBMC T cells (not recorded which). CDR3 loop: CASSPGPYNEQFF.